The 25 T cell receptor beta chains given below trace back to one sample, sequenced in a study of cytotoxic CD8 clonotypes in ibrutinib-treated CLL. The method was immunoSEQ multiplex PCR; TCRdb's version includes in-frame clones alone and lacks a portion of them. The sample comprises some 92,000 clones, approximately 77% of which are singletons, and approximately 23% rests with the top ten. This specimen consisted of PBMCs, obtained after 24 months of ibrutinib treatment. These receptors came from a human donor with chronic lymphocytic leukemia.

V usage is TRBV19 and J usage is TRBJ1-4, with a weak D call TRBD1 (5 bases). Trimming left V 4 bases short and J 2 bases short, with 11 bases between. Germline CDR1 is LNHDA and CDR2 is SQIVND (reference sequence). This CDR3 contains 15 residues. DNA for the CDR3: TGTGCCAGTAGTAGACCTCAGGGTACTAATGAAAAACTGTTTTTT. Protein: CASSRPQGTNEKLFF. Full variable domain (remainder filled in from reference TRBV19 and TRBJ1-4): DGGITQSPKYLFRKEGQNVTLSCEQNLNHDAMYWYRQDPGQGLRLIYYSQIVNDFQKGDIAEGYSVSREKKESFPLTVTSAQKNPTAFYLCASSRPQGTNEKLFFGSGTQLSVL.

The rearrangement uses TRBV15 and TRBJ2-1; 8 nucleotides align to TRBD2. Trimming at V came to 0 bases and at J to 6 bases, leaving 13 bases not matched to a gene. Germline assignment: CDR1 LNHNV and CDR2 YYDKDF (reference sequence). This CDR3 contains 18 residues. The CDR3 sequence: CATSREKRERGWSNEQFF. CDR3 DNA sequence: TGTGCCACCAGCAGAGAAAAGCGGGAGCGCGGCTGGAGCAATGAGCAGTTCTTC.

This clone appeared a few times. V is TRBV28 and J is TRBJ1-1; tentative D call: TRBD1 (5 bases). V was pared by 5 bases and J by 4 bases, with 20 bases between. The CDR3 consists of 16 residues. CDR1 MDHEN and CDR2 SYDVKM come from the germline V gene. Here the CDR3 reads CASSPALGTASTEAFF. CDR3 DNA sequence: TGTGCCAGCAGTCCCGCACTAGGGACGGCTAGCACTGAAGCTTTCTTT. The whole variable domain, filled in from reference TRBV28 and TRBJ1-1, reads DVKVTQSSRYLVKRTGEKVFLECVQDMDHENMFWYRQDPGLGLRLIYFSYDVKMKEKGDIPEGYSVSREKKERFSLILESASTNQTSMYLCASSPALGTASTEAFFGQGTRLTVV.

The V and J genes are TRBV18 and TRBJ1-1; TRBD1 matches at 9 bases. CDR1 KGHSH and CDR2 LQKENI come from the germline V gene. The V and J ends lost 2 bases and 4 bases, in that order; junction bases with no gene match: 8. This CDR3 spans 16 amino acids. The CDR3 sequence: CASSPVNRGQGTEAFF. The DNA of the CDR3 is TGTGCCAGCTCACCAGTCAACAGGGGGCAGGGCACTGAAGCTTTCTTT.

The CDR3 region has the DNA TGTGCCAGCAGCTTGGCGGGGGCCGTAAGCGGCTACACCTTC. Translation: CASSLAGAVSGYTF. The rearrangement links TRBV7-9 to TRBJ1-2, with D maybe TRBD1 (6 bases). Germline CDR1 SEHNR, CDR2 FQNEAQ (reference sequence). The CDR3 is 14 amino acids. The V and J ends lost 3 bases and 8 bases respectively, with 16 bases between them.

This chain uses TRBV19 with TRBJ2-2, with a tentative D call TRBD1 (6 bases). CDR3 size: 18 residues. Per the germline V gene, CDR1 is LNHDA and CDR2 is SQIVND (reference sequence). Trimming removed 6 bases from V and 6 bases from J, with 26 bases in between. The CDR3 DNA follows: TGTGCCAGTAGGCCCGGGACACACTCATCCTTGCGTCCCGGGGAGCTGTTTTTT. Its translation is CASRPGTHSSLRPGELFF.

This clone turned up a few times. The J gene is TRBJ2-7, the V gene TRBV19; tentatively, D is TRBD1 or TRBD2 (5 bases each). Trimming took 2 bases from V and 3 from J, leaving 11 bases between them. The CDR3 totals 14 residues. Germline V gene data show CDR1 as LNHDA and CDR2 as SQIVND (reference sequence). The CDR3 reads CASSIPGPGYEQYF. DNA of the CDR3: TGTGCCAGTAGTATACCGGGACCTGGCTACGAGCAGTACTTC.

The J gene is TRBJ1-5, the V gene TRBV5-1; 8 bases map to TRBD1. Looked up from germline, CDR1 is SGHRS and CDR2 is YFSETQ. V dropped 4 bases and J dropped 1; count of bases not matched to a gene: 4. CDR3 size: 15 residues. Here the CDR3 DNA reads TGCGCCAGCAGCAAGACAGGGGAGAGCAATCAGCCCCAGCATTTT. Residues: CASSKTGESNQPQHF.

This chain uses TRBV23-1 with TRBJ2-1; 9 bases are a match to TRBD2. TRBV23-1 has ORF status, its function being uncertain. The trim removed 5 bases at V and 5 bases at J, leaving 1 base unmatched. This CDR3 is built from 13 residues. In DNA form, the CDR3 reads TGCGCCAGCAGTAGCGGGGGGAACAATGAGCAGTTCTTC. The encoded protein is CASSSGGNNEQFF.

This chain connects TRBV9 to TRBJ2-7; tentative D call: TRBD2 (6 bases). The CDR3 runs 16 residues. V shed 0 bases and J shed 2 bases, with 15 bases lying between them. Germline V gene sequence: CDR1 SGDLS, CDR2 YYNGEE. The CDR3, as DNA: TGTGCCAGCAGCGTAGCGGGTGGGAGGCCCGCCTACGAGCAGTACTTC. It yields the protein CASSVAGGRPAYEQYF.

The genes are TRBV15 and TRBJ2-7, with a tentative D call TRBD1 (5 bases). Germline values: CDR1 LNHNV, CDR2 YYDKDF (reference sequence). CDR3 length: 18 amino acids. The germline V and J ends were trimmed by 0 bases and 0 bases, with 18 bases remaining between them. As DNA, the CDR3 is TGTGCCACCAGCAGAGAGAGCTTTGAGACAGAGAGCTCCTACGAGCAGTACTTC. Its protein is CATSRESFETESSYEQYF.

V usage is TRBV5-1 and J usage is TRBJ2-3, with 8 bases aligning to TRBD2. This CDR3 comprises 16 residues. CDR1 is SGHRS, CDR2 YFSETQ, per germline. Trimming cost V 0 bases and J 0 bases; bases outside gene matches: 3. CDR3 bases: TGCGCCAGCAGCTTGGTCGGGGGGGCAAGCACAGATACGCAGTATTTT. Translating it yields CASSLVGGASTDTQYF.

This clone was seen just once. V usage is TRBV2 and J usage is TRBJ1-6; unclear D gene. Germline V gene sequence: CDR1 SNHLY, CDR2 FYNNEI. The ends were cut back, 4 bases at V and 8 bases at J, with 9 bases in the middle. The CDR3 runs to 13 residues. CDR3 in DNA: TGTGCCAGCAGTGGTGGGATCTATTCACCCCTCCACTTT. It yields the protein CASSGGIYSPLHF.

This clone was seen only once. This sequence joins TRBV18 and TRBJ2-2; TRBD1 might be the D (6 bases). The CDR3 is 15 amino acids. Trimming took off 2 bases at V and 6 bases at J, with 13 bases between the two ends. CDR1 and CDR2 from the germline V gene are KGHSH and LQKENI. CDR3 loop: CASSPGTIIAGELFF. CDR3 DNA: TGTGCCAGCTCACCAGGGACAATCATCGCCGGGGAGCTGTTTTTT.

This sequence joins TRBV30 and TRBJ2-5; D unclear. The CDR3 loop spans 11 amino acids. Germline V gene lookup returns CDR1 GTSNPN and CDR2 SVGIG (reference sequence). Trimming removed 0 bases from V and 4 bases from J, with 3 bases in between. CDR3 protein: CAWSVPETQYF. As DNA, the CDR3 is TGTGCCTGGAGTGTACCAGAGACCCAGTACTTC.

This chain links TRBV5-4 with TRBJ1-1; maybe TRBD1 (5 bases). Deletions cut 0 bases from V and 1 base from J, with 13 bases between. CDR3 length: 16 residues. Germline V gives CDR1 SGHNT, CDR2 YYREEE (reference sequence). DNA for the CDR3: TGTGCCAGCAGCTTGGACCGACGGACACGGAACACTGAAGCTTTCTTT. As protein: CASSLDRRTRNTEAFF.

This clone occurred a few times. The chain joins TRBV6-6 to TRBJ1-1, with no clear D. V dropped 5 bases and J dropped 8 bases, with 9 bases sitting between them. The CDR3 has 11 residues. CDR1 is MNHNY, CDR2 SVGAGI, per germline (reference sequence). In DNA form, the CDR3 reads TGTGCCAGCAGTCGGGCTAGAGAAGCTTTCTTT. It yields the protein CASSRAREAFF.

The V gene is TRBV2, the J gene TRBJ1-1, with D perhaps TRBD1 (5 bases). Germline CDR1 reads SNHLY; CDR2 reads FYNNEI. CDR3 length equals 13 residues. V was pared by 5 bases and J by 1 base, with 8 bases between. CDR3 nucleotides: TGTGCCAGCAGTCCTCAGGGGAACACTGAAGCTTTCTTT. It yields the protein CASSPQGNTEAFF.

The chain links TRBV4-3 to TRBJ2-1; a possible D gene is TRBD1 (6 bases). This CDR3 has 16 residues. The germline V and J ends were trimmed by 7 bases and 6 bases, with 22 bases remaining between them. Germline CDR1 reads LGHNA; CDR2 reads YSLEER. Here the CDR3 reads CASTPLGAGGPNEQFF. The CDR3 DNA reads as TGCGCCAGCACTCCATTGGGGGCTGGGGGCCCCAATGAGCAGTTCTTC.

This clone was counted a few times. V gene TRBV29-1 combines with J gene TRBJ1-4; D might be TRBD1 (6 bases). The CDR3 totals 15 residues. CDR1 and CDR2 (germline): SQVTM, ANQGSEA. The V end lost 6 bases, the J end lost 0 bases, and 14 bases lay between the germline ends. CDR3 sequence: CSVRTGSATNEKLFF. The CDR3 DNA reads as TGCAGCGTGAGAACAGGGTCGGCAACTAATGAAAAACTGTTTTTT.

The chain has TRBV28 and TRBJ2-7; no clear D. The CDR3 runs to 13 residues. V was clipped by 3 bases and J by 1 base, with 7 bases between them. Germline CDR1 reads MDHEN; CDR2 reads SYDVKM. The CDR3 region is CASSLTQSYEQYF. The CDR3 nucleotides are TGTGCCAGCAGTTTGACACAGTCCTACGAGCAGTACTTC.

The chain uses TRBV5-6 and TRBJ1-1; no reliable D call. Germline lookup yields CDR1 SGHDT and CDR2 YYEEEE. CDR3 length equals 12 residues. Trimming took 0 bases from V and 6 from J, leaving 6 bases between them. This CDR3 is CASSLVGSEAFF. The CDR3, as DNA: TGTGCCAGCAGCTTGGTAGGGTCTGAAGCTTTCTTT.

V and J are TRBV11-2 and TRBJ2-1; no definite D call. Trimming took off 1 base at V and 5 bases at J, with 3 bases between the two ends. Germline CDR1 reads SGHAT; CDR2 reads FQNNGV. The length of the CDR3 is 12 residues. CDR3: CASSLAHNEQFF. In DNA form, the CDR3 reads TGTGCCAGCAGCTTAGCTCACAATGAGCAGTTCTTC.

CDR3 in amino acids: CASKGSSGGLDGYTF. The CDR3 nucleotides read TGTGCCAGCAAAGGAAGTTCCGGAGGGTTGGATGGCTACACCTTC. This chain connects TRBV2 to TRBJ1-2; D uncertain. From germline, CDR1 is SNHLY and CDR2 FYNNEI. V lost 7 bases, J lost 6 bases, and 21 bases lay in between. CDR3 length equals 15 residues. The variable domain in full, with the rest retrieved from reference TRBV2 and TRBJ1-2, is EPEVTQTPSHQVTQMGQEVILRCVPISNHLYFYWYRQILGQKVEFLVSFYNNEISEKSEIFDDQFSVERPDGSNFTLKIRSTKLEDSAMYFCASKGSSGGLDGYTFGSGTRLTVV.

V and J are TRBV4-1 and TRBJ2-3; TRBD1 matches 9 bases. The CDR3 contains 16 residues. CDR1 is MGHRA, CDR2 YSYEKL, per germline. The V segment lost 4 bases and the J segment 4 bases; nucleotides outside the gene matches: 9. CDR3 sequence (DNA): TGCGCCAGCAGCCCGGCCGGGACAGGGAACCCAGATACGCAGTATTTT. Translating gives CASSPAGTGNPDTQYF.